A selection of T cell receptor beta chains follows, all from one sample in a study of T cell clones after liver transplantation. Sequenced by immunoSEQ multiplex PCR; TCRdb stores in-frame clones only, minus some. The sample consists of tens of thousands of clones, approximately 63% of them appearing once. The sample was CD4+ T cells from blood, taken at the roughly 15-month timepoint. All receptors come from a human patient who received a liver transplant. T cells may partly derive from the graft donor. The conserved cysteine and the conserved F or W are not part of the CDR3 here.

J,length,V,CDR3
TRBJ1-4,14,TRBV11-1,ASSPIKDRVNEKLF
TRBJ2-1,12,TRBV6-5,ASSYSRTHNEQF
TRBJ2-3,11,TRBV28,VSVSSGGDTQY
TRBJ2-5,13,TRBV6-1,ASTLTAGGGETQY
TRBJ1-6,12,TRBV7-9,ASSLREGNSPLH
TRBJ1-3,14,TRBV6-1,ASSEYGSNSGNTIY
TRBJ2-2,13,TRBV30,AWSEGGAGTGELF
TRBJ2-7,11,TRBV29-1,SVVPGGTYEQY
TRBJ1-1,11,TRBV18,ASSPTGGTEAF
TRBJ1-1,14,TRBV14,ASSHRTGTGNTEAF
TRBJ2-3,14,TRBV18,ASSPSVGGGTDTQY
TRBJ1-2,11,TRBV28,ASSLGRNYGYT
TRBJ2-2,13,TRBV5-1,ASSRSGENTGELF
TRBJ2-5,11,TRBV30,AWIGEGQETQY
TRBJ2-5,13,TRBV5-1,ASKLVAASLETQY
TRBJ1-1,11,TRBV6-5,ASSYSRNTEAF
TRBJ2-7,14,TRBV7-9,ASTSMAGTGSYEQY
TRBJ2-1,15,TRBV11-3,ASSYGLAGASYNEQF
TRBJ2-1,12,TRBV11-3,ASSLVAGSNEQF
TRBJ2-4,10,TRBV29-1,SVRVGRNIQY
TRBJ2-5,16,TRBV7-8,ASSLHLRLAGAQETQY
TRBJ2-1,12,TRBV5-6,ASKLGGTYNEQF
TRBJ2-3,13,TRBV21-1,ASSPWAGSTDTQY
TRBJ1-6,15,TRBV5-4,ASSLDSGVAYNSPLH
TRBJ1-1,11,TRBV6-1,ASSDQGSTEAF
TRBJ2-1,14,TRBV19,ASSHHPGQLNNEQF
TRBJ1-1,15,TRBV30,AWSGARQGGMNTEAF
TRBJ2-3,12,TRBV14,ASSARILTDTQY
TRBJ1-1,12,TRBV6-6,ASSSGGMNTEAF
TRBJ1-3,12,TRBV2,ASMRPGSGNTIY
TRBJ2-1,12,TRBV28,ASSTGTQPNEQF
TRBJ2-7,12,TRBV6-1,ASSRTSGGYEQY
TRBJ2-5,13,TRBV5-1,ASSLSGGYRETQY
TRBJ1-4,13,TRBV7-9,ASSLVQNTNEKLF
TRBJ2-3,13,TRBV19,ASSIGVESTDTQY
TRBJ1-6,12,TRBV10-3,AIRFDRGDSPLH
TRBJ1-3,11,TRBV30,AWGTAGGNTIY
TRBJ1-1,9,TRBV6-1,ASSEEGRAF
TRBJ1-4,11,TRBV6-5,ASSQGPNEKLF
TRBJ2-1,13,TRBV6-6,ASSSPGQGVNEQF
TRBJ1-2,12,TRBV7-9,ASSRAGPQNGYT
TRBJ2-1,13,TRBV7-8,ASSSRDRGGGEQF